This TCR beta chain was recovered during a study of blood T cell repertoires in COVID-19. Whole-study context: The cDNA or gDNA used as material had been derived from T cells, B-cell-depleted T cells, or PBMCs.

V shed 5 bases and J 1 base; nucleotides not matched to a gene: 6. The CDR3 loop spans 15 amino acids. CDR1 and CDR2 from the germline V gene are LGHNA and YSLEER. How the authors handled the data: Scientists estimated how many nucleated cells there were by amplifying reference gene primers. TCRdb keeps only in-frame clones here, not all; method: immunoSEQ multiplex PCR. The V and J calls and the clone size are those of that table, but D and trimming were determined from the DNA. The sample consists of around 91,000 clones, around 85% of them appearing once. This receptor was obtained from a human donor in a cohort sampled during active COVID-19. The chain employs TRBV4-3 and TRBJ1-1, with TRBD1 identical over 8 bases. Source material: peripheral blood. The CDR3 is CASSTWGQANTEAFF. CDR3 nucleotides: TGCGCCAGCAGCACCTGGGGACAGGCGAACACTGAAGCTTTCTTT.